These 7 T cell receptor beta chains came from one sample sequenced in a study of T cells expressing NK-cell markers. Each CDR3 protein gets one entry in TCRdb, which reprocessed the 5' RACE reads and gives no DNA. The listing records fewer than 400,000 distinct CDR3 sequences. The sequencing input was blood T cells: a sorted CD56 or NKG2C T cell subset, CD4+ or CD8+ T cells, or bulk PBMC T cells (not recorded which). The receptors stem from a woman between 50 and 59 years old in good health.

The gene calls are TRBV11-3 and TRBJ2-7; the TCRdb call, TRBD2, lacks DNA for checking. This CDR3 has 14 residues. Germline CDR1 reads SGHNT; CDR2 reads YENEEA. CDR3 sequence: CASSLGLAASGQYF.

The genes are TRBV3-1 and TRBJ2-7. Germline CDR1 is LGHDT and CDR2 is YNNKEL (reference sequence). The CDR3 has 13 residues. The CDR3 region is CASSQANIYEQYF.

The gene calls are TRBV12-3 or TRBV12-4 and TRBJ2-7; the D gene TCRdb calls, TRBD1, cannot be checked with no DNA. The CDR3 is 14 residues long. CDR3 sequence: CASTVTGWDNEQYF.

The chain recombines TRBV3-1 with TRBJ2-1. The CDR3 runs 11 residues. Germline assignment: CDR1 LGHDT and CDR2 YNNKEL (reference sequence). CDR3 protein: CASSQEVKQFF.

CDR3 in amino acids: CSADLAHEQFF. This sequence joins TRBV20-1 and TRBJ2-1; the TCRdb D gene call, TRBD2, has no DNA to confirm it. Germline-derived CDR1 and CDR2 are DFQATT and SNEGSKA (reference sequence). This CDR3 contains 11 residues.

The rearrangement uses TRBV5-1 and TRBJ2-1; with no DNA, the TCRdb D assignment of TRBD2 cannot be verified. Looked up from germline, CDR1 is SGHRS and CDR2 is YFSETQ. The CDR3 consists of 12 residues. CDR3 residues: CASDGGGNEQFF.

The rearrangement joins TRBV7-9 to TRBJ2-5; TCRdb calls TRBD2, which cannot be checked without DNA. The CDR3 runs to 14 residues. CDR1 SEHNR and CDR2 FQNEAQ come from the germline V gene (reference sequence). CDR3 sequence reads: CATALTSGQETQYF. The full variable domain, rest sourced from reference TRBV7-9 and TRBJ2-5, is DTGVSQNPRHKITKRGQNVTFRCDPISEHNRLYWYRQTLGQGPEFLTYFQNEAQLEKSRLLSDRFSAERPKGSFSTLEIQRTEQGDSAMYLCATALTSGQETQYFGPGTRLLVL.